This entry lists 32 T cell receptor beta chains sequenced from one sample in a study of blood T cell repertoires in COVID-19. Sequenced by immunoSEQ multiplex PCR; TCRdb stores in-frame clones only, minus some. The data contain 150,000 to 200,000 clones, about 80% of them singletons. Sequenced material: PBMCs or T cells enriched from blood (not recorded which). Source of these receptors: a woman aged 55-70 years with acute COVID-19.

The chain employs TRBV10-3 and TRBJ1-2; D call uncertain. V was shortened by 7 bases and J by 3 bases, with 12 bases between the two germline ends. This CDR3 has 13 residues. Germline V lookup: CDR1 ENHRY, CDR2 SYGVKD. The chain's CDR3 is CAIKRDRDYGYTF. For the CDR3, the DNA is TGTGCCATCAAACGGGATAGGGACTATGGCTACACCTTC.

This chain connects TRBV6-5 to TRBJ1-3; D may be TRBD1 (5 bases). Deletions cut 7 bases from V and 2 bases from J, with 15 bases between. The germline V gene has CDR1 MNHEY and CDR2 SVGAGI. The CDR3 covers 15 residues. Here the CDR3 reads CASTLRAAAGNTIYF. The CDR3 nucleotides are TGTGCCAGCACCCTCAGGGCCGCCGCTGGAAACACCATATATTTT.

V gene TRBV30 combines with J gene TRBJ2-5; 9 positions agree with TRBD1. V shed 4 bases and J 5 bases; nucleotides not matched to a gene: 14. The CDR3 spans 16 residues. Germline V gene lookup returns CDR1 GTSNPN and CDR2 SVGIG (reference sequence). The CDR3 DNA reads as TGTGCCTGGATTCTTCCGGGACAGGGATTGGGGGAGACCCAGTACTTC. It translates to CAWILPGQGLGETQYF.

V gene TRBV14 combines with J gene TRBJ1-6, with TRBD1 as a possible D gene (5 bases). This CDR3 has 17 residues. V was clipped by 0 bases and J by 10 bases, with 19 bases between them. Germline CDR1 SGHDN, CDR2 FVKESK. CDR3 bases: TGTGCCAGCAGCCAAGATGATCCAGGGCTGGGGGGGTCACCCCTCCACTTT. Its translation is CASSQDDPGLGGSPLHF.

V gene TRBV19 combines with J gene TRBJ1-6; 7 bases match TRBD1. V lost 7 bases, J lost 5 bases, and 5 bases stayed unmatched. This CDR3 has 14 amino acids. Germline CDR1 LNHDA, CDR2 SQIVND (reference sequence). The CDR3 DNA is TGTGCCAGTAACGACAGGGTAGATAATTCACCCCTCCACTTT. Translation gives CASNDRVDNSPLHF.

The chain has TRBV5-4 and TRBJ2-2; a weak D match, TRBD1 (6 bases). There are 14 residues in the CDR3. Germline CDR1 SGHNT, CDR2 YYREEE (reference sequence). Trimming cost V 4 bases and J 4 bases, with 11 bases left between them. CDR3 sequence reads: CASSGNRVTGELFF. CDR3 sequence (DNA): TGTGCCAGCAGCGGGAACAGGGTCACCGGGGAGCTGTTTTTT.

In DNA, the CDR3 is TGTGCCAGCATCAAACAGATCGGGCAGGGCTACAATGAGCAGTTCTTC. As protein: CASIKQIGQGYNEQFF. The chain joins TRBV2 to TRBJ2-1; perhaps TRBD1 as D (5 bases). The CDR3 sequence is 16 residues long. V was shortened by 7 bases and J by 3 bases, with 19 bases between the two germline ends. Germline lookup yields CDR1 SNHLY and CDR2 FYNNEI.

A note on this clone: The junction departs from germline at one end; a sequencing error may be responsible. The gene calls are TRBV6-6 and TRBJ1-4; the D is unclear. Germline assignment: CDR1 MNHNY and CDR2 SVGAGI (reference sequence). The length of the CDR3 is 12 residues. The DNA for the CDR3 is TGTGCCAGCAGCTCCCTGATAACCGGGGTAGATTTT. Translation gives CASSSLITGVDF.

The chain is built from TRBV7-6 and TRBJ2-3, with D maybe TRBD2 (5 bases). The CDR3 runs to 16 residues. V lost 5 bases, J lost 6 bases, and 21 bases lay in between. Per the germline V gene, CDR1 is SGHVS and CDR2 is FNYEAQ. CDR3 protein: CASSHPGRGNSDTQYF. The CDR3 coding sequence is TGTGCCAGCAGCCACCCTGGACGGGGAAATTCGGATACGCAGTATTTT.

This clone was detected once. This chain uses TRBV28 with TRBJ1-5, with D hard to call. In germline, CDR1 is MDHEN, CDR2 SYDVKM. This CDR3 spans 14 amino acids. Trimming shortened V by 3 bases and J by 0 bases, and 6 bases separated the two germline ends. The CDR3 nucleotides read TGTGCCAGCAGTTTGTCCCATAGCAATCAGCCCCAGCATTTT. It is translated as CASSLSHSNQPQHF. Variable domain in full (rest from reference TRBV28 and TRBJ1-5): DVKVTQSSRYLVKRTGEKVFLECVQDMDHENMFWYRQDPGLGLRLIYFSYDVKMKEKGDIPEGYSVSREKKERFSLILESASTNQTSMYLCASSLSHSNQPQHFGDGTRLSIL.

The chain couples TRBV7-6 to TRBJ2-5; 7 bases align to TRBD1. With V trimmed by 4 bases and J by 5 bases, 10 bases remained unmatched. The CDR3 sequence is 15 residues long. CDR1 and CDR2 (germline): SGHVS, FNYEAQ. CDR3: CASSYYRGLGETQYF. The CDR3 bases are TGTGCCAGCAGCTACTACAGGGGTTTGGGGGAGACCCAGTACTTC.

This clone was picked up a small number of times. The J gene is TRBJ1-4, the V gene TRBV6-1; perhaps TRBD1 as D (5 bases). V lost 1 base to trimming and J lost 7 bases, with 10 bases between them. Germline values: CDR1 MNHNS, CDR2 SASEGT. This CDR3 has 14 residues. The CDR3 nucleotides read TGTGCCAGCAGTGAAGGGGGCGTAGGTGAAAAACTGTTTTTT. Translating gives CASSEGGVGEKLFF.

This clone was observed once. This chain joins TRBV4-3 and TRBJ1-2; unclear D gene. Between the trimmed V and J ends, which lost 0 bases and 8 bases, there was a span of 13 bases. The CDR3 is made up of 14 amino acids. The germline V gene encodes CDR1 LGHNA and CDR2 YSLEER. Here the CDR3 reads CASSQDRVPRGYTF. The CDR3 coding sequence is TGCGCCAGCAGCCAAGATCGGGTCCCAAGGGGCTACACCTTC.

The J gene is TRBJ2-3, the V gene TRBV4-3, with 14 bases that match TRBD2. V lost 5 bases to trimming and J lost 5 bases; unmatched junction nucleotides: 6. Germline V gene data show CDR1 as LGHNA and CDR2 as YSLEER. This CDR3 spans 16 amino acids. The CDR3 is CASSETSGGAVDTQYF. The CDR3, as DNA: TGCGCCAGCAGCGAGACTAGCGGGGGGGCTGTAGATACGCAGTATTTT.

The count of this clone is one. For the CDR3, the DNA is TGTGCCAGCAGCTTAAGCTCAAAGACCCAGTACTTC. Its translation: CASSLSSKTQYF. This chain joins TRBV11-2 and TRBJ2-5; D is unresolved. V gave up 2 bases and J gave up 6 bases, with 7 bases separating them. The CDR3 contains 12 residues. The V gene's germline CDR1 is SGHAT and CDR2 FQNNGV.

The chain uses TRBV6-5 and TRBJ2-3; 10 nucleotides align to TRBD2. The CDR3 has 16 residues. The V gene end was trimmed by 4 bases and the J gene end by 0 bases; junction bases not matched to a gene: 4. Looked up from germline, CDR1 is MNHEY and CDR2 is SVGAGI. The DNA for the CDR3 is TGTGCCAGCAGTTGGGGACTAGCGTCTAGCACAGATACGCAGTATTTT. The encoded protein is CASSWGLASSTDTQYF.

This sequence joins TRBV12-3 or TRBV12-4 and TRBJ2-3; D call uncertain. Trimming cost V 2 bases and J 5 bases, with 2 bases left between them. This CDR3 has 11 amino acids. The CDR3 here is CASSLQDTQYF. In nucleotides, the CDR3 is TGTGCCAGCAGTTTACAAGATACGCAGTATTTT.

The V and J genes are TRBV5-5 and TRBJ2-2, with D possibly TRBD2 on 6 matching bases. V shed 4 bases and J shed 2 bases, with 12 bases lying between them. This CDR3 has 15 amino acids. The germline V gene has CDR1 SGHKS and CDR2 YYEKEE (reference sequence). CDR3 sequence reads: CASSPGGLNTGELFF. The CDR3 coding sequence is TGTGCCAGCAGCCCCGGGGGACTCAACACCGGGGAGCTGTTTTTT.

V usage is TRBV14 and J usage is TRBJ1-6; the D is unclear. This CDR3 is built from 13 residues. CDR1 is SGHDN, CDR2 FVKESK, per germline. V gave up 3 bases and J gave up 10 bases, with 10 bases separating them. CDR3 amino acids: CASSQRVQSPLHF. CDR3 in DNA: TGTGCCAGCAGCCAGAGGGTACAATCACCCCTCCACTTT.

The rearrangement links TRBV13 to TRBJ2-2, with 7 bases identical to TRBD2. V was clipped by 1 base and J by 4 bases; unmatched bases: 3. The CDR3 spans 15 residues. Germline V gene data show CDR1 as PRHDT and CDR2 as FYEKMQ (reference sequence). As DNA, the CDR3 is TGTGCCAGCAGCTTAGCTGGGAGGGTCACCGGGGAGCTGTTTTTT. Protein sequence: CASSLAGRVTGELFF.

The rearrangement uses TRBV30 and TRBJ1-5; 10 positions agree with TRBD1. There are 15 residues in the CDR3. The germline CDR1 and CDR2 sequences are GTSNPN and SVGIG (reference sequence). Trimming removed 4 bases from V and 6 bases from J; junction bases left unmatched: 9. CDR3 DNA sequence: TGTGCCTGGAACACAGGACAGGGGGAAGGTCAGCCCCAGCATTTT. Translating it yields CAWNTGQGEGQPQHF. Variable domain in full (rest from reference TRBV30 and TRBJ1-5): SQTIHQWPATLVQPVGSPLSLECTVEGTSNPNLYWYRQAAGRGLQLLFYSVGIGQISSEVPQNLSASRPQDRQFILSSKKLLLSDSGFYLCAWNTGQGEGQPQHFGDGTRLSIL.

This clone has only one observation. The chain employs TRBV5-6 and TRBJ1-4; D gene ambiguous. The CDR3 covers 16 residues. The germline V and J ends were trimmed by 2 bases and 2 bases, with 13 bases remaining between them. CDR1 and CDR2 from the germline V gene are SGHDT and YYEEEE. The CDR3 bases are TGTGCCAGCAGCTTCGGCGGGGAGAGTACTAATGAAAAACTGTTTTTT. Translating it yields CASSFGGESTNEKLFF.

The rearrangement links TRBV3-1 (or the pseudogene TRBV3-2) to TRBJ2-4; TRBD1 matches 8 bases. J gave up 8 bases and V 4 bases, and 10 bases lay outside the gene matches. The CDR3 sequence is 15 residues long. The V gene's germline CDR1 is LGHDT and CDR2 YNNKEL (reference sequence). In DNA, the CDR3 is TGTGCCAGCAGCCTAACATCTCAGGGGGCGGACATTCAGTACTTC. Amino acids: CASSLTSQGADIQYF.

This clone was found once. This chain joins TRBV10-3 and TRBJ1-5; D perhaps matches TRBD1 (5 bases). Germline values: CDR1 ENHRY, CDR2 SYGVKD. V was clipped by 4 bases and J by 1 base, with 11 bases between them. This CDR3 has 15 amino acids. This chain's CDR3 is CAISVGESSNQPQHF. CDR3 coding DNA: TGTGCCATCAGTGTAGGGGAATCAAGCAATCAGCCCCAGCATTTT.

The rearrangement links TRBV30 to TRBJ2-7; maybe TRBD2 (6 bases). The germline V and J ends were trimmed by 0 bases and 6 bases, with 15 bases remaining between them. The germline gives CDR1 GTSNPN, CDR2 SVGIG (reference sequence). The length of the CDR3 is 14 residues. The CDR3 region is CAWSVGLARGEQYF. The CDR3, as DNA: TGTGCCTGGAGTGTAGGCCTAGCGCGGGGCGAGCAGTACTTC.

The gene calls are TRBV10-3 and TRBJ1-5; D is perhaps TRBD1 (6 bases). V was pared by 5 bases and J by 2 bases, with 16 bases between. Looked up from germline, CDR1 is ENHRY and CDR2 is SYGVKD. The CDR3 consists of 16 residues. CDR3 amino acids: CAISNNRVFGNQPQHF. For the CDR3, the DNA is TGTGCCATCAGTAACAACAGGGTATTCGGCAATCAGCCCCAGCATTTT.

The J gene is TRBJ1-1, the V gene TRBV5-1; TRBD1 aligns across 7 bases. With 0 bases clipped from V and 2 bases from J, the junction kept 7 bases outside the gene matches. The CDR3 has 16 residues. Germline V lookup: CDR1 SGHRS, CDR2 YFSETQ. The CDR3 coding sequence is TGCGCCAGCAGCTTGGGACAGGGTATGGGTAACACTGAAGCTTTCTTT. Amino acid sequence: CASSLGQGMGNTEAFF.

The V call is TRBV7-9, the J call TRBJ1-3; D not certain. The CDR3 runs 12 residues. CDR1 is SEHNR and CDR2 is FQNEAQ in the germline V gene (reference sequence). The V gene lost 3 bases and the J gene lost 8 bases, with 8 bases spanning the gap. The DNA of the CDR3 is TGTGCCAGCAGCTTGGAGAGGTACACCATATATTTT. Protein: CASSLERYTIYF.

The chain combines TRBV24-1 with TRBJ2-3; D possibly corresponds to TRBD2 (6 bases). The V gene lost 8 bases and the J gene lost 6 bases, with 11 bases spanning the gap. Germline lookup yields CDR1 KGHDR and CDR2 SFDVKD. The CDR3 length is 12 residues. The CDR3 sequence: CATTGGADTQYF. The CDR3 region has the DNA TGTGCCACCACAGGAGGGGCCGATACGCAGTATTTT.

Here the CDR3 reads CASSVEGGSNQPQHF. CDR3 in DNA: TGTGCCAGCAGCGTAGAGGGGGGGTCCAATCAGCCCCAGCATTTT. The V call is TRBV9, the J call TRBJ1-5, with D tentatively TRBD1 (6 bases). Germline CDR1 reads SGDLS; CDR2 reads YYNGEE. V lost 0 bases and J lost 3, with 10 bases in between. The CDR3 totals 15 residues.

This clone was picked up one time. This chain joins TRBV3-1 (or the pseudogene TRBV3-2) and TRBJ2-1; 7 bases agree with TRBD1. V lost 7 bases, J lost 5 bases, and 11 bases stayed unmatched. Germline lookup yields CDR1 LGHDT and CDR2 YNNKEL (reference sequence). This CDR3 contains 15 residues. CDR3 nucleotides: TGTGCCAGCAATTCCGGGACAGCCGGTCACAATGAGCAGTTCTTC. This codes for CASNSGTAGHNEQFF.

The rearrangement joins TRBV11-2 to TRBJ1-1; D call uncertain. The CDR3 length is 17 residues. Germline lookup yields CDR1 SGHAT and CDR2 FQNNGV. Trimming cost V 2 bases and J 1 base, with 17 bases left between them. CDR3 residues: CASSLYIREAQNTEAFF. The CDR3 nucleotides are TGTGCCAGCAGCTTATATATCCGGGAAGCGCAGAACACTGAAGCTTTCTTT. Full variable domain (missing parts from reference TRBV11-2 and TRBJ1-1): EAGVAQSPRYKIIEKRQSVAFWCNPISGHATLYWYQQILGQGPKLLIQFQNNGVVDDSQLPKDRFSAERLKGVDSTLKIQPAKLEDSAVYLCASSLYIREAQNTEAFFGQGTRLTVV.